The table lists the clone carrying this TCR beta chain with many counts. Regions amplified from RNA transcripts were the TCR beta CDR3 regions. With the HTBI primer set, the TCR CDR3 went through a first round of RT-PCR. A single record per CDR3 protein comes from TCRdb applying MiXCR to the multiplex PCR reads. This sample has 450,000 to 650,000 distinct CDR3 sequences, with less than 25% found just once. V lost 4 bases, J lost 3 bases, and 9 bases lay in between. CDR3 length: 12 amino acids. Per the germline V gene, CDR1 is GTSNPN and CDR2 is SVGIG (reference sequence). This record comes from a study of T cells in Graves' hyperthyroidism and ophthalmopathy. Hyperthyroidism of Graves' type that showed no ophthalmopathy progression within 18 months was stable. In patients aged 18 to 65, hyperthyroidism was newly diagnosed, with duration under 2 months. Diagnoses rested on clinical symptoms, serum thyroxine and TRAb, thyroid ultrasound and orbital computed tomography.

The sequence was collected from a man aged 18 to 30 with Graves' hyperthyroidism. The gene calls are TRBV30 and TRBJ1-1; tentatively, D is TRBD1 (6 bases). Sequencing was carried out using blood. CDR3 sequence: CAWNGGHTEAFF. The CDR3 coding sequence is TGTGCCTGGAATGGGGGGCACACTGAAGCTTTCTTT.